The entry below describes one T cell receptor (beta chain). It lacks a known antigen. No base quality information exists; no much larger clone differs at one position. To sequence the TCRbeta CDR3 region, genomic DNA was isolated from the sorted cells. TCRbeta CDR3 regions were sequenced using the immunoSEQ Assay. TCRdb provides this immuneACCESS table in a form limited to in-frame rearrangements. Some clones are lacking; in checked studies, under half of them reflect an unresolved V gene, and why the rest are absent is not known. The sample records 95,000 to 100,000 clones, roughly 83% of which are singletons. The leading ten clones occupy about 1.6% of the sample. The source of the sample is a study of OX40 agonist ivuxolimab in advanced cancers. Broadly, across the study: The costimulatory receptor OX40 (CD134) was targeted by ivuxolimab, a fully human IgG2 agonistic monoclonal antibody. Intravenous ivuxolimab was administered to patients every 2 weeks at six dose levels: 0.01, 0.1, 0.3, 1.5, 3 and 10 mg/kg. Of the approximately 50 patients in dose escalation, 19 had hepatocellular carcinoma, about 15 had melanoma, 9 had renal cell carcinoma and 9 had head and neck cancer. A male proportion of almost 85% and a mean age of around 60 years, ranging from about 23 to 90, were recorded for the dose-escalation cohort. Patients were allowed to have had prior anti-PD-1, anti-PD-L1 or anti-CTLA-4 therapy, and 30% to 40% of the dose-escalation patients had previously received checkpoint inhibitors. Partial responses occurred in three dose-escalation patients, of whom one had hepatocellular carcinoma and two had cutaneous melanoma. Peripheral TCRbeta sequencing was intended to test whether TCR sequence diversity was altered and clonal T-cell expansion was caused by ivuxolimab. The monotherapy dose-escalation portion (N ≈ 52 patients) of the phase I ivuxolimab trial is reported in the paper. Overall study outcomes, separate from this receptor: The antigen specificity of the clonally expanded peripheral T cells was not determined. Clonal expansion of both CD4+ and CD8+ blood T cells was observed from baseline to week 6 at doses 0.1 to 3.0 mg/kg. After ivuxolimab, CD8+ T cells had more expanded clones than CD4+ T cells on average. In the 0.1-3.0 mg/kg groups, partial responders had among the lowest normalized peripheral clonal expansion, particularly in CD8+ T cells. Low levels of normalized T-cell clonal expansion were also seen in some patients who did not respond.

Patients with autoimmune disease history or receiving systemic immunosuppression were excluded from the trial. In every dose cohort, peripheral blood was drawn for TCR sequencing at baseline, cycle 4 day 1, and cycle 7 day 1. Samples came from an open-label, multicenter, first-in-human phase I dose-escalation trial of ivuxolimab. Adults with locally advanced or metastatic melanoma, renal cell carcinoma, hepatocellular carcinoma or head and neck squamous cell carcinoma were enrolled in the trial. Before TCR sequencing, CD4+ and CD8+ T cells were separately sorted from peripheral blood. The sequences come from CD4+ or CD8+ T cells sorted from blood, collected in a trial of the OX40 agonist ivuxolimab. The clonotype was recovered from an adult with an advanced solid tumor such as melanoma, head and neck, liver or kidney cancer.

The CDR3: CSVGTGVYEQYF. In nucleotides, the sequence is TGCAGCGTTGGCACAGGGGTGTACGAGCAGTACTTC. The rearranged chain carries TRBV29-1 and TRBJ2-7, and 7 junctional nucleotides match TRBD1. Ends trimmed: V by 4 bases, J by 4 bases; bases unmatched to a gene: 4. The CDR3 holds 12 amino acids from the cysteine to the phenylalanine. Just the 36-base CDR3 DNA is kept, in frame starting at base 1. CDR1 and CDR2 are read off the germline V gene as SQVTM and ANQGSEA.